The 10 T cell receptor beta chains given below trace back to one sample, sequenced in a study of CD8 T cells in ankylosing spondylitis (dated by TCRdb to about 2017). These receptors are not linked to any known antigen. What the research found in general, with its limitations: A TCR beta motif of 7 or 8 highly homologous amino acid variants appeared characteristic of blood from ankylosing spondylitis patients.

The library was generated by 5' RACE. Instrument used: Illumina HiSeq 2500. The public reads were reanalyzed by TCRdb: fastp trimming at Q25, MiXCR alignment, in-frame beta chains only. Identical CDR3 proteins give one entry, which carries the most common genes and DNA. This sample lists 220,000 or so distinct CDR3 sequences; around 18% were detected once. The top ten clones comprise approximately 42% of the sample. The sample was blood, either unsorted or a sorted T cell fraction (not recorded which). These receptors were obtained from a male donor with ankylosing spondylitis.

This clonotype was detected only a few times. In nucleotides, the CDR3 is TGTGCCAGCAGTTTAAGGATTTCCTACGAGCAGTACTTC. Translated, it gives CASSLRISYEQYF. The chain joins TRBV27 to TRBJ2-7; D not resolved. The CDR3 covers 13 residues. Trimming removed 2 bases at V and 1 base at J, with 6 bases between. In germline, CDR1 is MNHEY, CDR2 SMNVEV (reference sequence).

This clonotype was detected many times. The chain couples TRBV12-3 or TRBV12-4 to TRBJ2-5; 12 bases line up with TRBD2. Trimming removed 8 bases from V and 2 bases from J; junction bases left unmatched: 6. The CDR3 has 15 amino acids. CDR3 residues: CASSLAGGDQETQYF. The CDR3 coding sequence is TGTGCCAGCTCCCTAGCGGGAGGGGATCAAGAGACCCAGTACTTC.

The chain recombines TRBV7-8 with TRBJ2-1; 10 bases line up with TRBD2. The CDR3 runs to 19 residues. V lost 1 base, J lost 0 bases, and 9 bases stayed unmatched. CDR1 is SGHVS, CDR2 FQNEAQ, per germline. The CDR3 sequence: CASSLGRLAGTTSYNEQFF. In DNA, the CDR3 is TGTGCCAGCAGCTTAGGCAGACTAGCGGGTACGACCTCCTACAATGAGCAGTTCTTC.

The CDR3 DNA reads as TGTGCCAGCAGCCCCCCACTAGCGGGAGGGGCCACAGATACGCAGTATTTT. It encodes CASSPPLAGGATDTQYF. The chain combines TRBV7-9 with TRBJ2-3; the match to TRBD2 covers 13 bases. V gave up 5 bases and J gave up 2 bases; unmatched junction bases: 7. CDR1 is SEHNR, CDR2 FQNEAQ, per germline (reference sequence). The CDR3 consists of 17 residues.

This clonotype came up a few times. V is TRBV10-1 and J is TRBJ2-2; D not certain. The CDR3 runs 15 residues. V shed 5 bases and J shed 0 bases, with 10 bases lying between them. The germline V gene encodes CDR1 WNHNN and CDR2 SYGVQD (reference sequence). CDR3 nucleotide sequence: TGCGCCAGCAGTTCGAGCAAAACGAACACCGGGGAGCTGTTTTTT. Amino acids: CASSSSKTNTGELFF.

J is TRBJ1-1 and V is TRBV6-5; weak D call: TRBD1 (5 bases). The CDR3 runs to 14 residues. Trimming left V 4 bases short and J 5 bases short, with 14 bases between. CDR1 and CDR2 from the germline V gene are MNHEY and SVGAGI. This CDR3 is CASSFRTKVTEAFF. CDR3 nucleotide sequence: TGTGCCAGCAGTTTTAGGACAAAGGTAACTGAAGCTTTCTTT.

This clonotype was observed a single time. The chain carries TRBV6-5 and TRBJ1-1; D gene unclear. The CDR3 is made up of 13 amino acids. Trimming pared 4 bases from V and 3 bases from J, leaving 9 bases between. Germline lookup yields CDR1 MNHEY and CDR2 SVGAGI. The CDR3 reads CASSWKTYTEAFF. The CDR3 nucleotides are TGTGCCAGCAGTTGGAAGACTTACACTGAAGCTTTCTTT.

This clonotype was counted many times. This rearrangement joins TRBV11-1 to TRBJ2-5; D may be TRBD1 or TRBD2 (6 bases each). Per the germline V gene, CDR1 is SGHAT and CDR2 is FQDESV (reference sequence). With 8 bases removed from V and 5 bases from J, the gap between germline ends came to 21 bases. The CDR3 totals 15 residues. This CDR3 reads CASSPGALREETQYF. The CDR3 DNA reads TGTGCCAGCTCCCCGGGGGCCTTAAGAGAGGAGACCCAGTACTTC.

This clonotype has a handful of counts. The CDR3 reads CASSPLLGASEEKLFF. CDR3 nucleotide sequence: TGTGCCAGCAGCCCACTCCTGGGAGCTTCGGAAGAAAAACTGTTTTTT. The V gene is TRBV11-1, the J gene TRBJ1-4, with unresolved D. There are 16 residues in the CDR3. Trimming took off 5 bases at V and 8 bases at J, with 21 bases between the two ends. Germline loops: CDR1 SGHAT, CDR2 FQDESV (reference sequence). Using reference TRBV11-1 and TRBJ1-4 for the parts outside the CDR3, the full variable domain is EAEVAQSPRYKITEKSQAVAFWCDPISGHATLYWYRQILGQGPELLVQFQDESVVDDSQLPKDRFSAERLKGVDSTLKIQPAELGDSAMYLCASSPLLGASEEKLFFGSGTQLSVL.

This clonotype has only a few counts. This chain links TRBV4-3 with TRBJ1-2; 8 bases match TRBD1. The CDR3 consists of 16 residues. Germline loops: CDR1 LGHNA, CDR2 YSLEER. The V and J ends lost 0 bases and 4 bases, in that order; junction bases with no gene match: 7. The CDR3 nucleotides are TGCGCCAGCAGCCAAGATAGGACAGGGAGTCTCTATGGCTACACCTTC. It translates to CASSQDRTGSLYGYTF.